This record covers a single TCR beta chain. This clone occurred a few times. What antigen it recognizes has not been identified. Per-nucleotide qualities are absent, and no much larger clonotype sits a single base away. Measured from the cysteine to the phenylalanine, the CDR3 is 14 residues long. The retained sequence is limited to the CDR3, 42 bases, with the frame set at the first base. The CDR1 and CDR2 encoded by the germline V gene are KGHSH and LQKENI. Trimmed from V: 5 bases; trimmed from J: 5 bases; junction bases lacking a gene match: 6. A single peripheral blood draw of about 116 mL on average was collected from each donor into heparinised tubes. Naive, central memory, regulatory and stem cell-like memory CD4+ T cells were sorted on a BD FACSAria II using a panel including CD45RO, CCR7, CD25, CD127, CD95 and CD27. Every sorted population had a purity above 95%. Right away, PBMCs were isolated by Lymphoprep density gradient centrifugation and were stained directly, with no culture step. So that batch effects would be minimized, each experiment stained and sorted samples in pairs, pairing one healthy donor with one patient.

This specimen comes from a study of beta chain features in type 1 diabetes listed by TCRdb under 2018. For the wider study: Mean age, gender distribution, total cell number and subset yield were not different between patients and healthy donors. A total of 107,917,701 sorted cells were examined across all samples, and the number of cells per subset was strongly correlated with RNA yield. The study compared the TCRB repertoires of sorted circulating CD4+ T cell subsets in recently diagnosed type 1 diabetes patients with those in matched healthy donors. Naive and central memory subsets were obtained from all 30 or so donors, but regulatory and stem cell-like memory subsets were isolated from only 8 patients and 8 healthy donors.

The paper's findings and limits, for the study overall: Because cDNA was sequenced instead of genomic DNA, highly expressing activated cells could be over-represented, though the groups showed no difference in activation or CD3 levels. In all four CD4+ subsets, TCRB CDR3 length was moderately but significantly shorter in type 1 diabetes patients. PCR may preferentially amplify shorter templates, but because patient and control samples were amplified and corrected together, any resulting skew would affect both groups equally. At VDJ recombination sites, type 1 diabetes patients had fewer insertions and more deleted nucleotides, which implies abnormalities in thymic rearrangement. Naive, central memory and regulatory TCRB repertoires appeared more similar among patients than among healthy donors. Because the HLA sub-analyses included only small numbers of individuals, any influence of HLA type on TCRB rearrangement was left unresolved.

The entire amount of isolated RNA was reverse transcribed using the High Capacity cDNA Reverse Transcription Kit, so the sequenced TCRB transcripts were expressed ones. Deep immunoSEQ sequencing was applied to naive, central memory and regulatory T cell samples, giving an average of roughly 3.5 million total reads per sample. Sorted cells were lysed in RLT buffer and RNA was extracted with DNase-treated RNeasy Micro or Mini kits, depending on cell number. Each cell subset was processed separately to prevent cross-contamination, with patient and healthy donor samples processed together. Using the immunoSEQ multiplex PCR, TCRB sequences were amplified from cDNA into 87-bp fragments spanning the CDR3 region. Amplicons were sequenced on the Illumina HiSeq platform. The study's own analysis went as follows. Synthetic template baselines were used to correct PCR bias computationally, reads within Hamming distance 2 were collapsed, and singletons that could not be merged were discarded. Reads were aligned against IMGT so that V, D and J genes, CDR3 length and insertions or deletions at six rearrangement sites could be assigned. Within each subset, clonotype counts were normalized to sorted cell number, and only after that were true diversity and Gini coefficients computed with the tcR R package. The overlap coefficient, calculated on TCRB nucleotide sequences, was used to quantify repertoire sharing. TCRdb mirrors the immuneACCESS table, restricted to in-frame sequences. Some clones are absent from its copies; in checked studies, under half trace to an unresolved V gene, and the reason for the others is unknown. D and trimming come from the DNA, and the V and J calls and clone size come from that table. Within this sample are some 270,000 clones, with 8% of them counted one time only. Together, the top ten hold more than 0.9% of the sample.

The TCR was taken from a woman aged 18-29 years in good health. The source material was central memory CD4+ T cells from blood. The rearranged chain carries TRBV18 and TRBJ2-5, and TRBD1 aligns with 9 junction nucleotides. DNA sequence: TGTGCCAGCTCAGGGACAGGGAGCCGGGAGACCCAGTACTTC. It translates as CASSGTGSRETQYF.